The clone carrying this T cell receptor (beta chain) was counted only a few times. Authors' processing steps: By means of reference gene primer amplification, nucleated cell counts were estimated. The repertoire was sequenced with immunoSEQ multiplex PCR; TCRdb's copy has only in-frame clones and lacks some. Clonal size and the V and J genes are those of that table, whereas D and trimming came from the DNA. The sample lists 95,000 to 150,000 clones, about 80% occurring once. The CDR3 has 16 amino acids. The germline V gene encodes CDR1 KGHDR and CDR2 SFDVKD. Trimming removed 1 base at V and 5 bases at J, with 13 bases between. This specimen comes from a study of blood T cell repertoires in COVID-19. Overall study: The United States, Italy and Spain supplied acute and convalescent COVID-19 samples. T cells, B-cell-depleted T cells, or PBMCs provided the cDNA or gDNA that served as material.

This chain uses TRBV24-1 with TRBJ2-2; a weak D match, TRBD2 (5 bases). Sequenced input: peripheral blood. This TCR was sampled from a man aged 55-75 years with active or convalescent COVID-19. The CDR3 DNA follows: TGTGCCACCAGTGATTTCGGCCCGGGAATAACCGGGGAGCTGTTTTTT. It encodes CATSDFGPGITGELFF.